The present T cell receptor (beta chain) was sequenced within a study of blood T cell repertoires in COVID-19. Seattle patients were enrolled during active infection and followed longitudinally. The V gene's germline CDR1 is KGHSH and CDR2 LQKENI. CDR3 size: 15 residues. V gave up 3 bases and J gave up 4 bases; unmatched junction bases: 6. Original processing notes: Nucleated cell number was recorded as an estimate derived from reference gene primer amplification. Data came from immunoSEQ multiplex PCR; TCRdb stores just in-frame clones and leaves some out. V, J and clone size reflect that table, while D and trimming were determined from the DNA. The sample gives some 180,000 clones, about 87% of which show up once; just over 2.5% is in the top ten.

The sequence was collected from an elderly woman with COVID-19, enrolled during active disease. The chain joins TRBV18 to TRBJ1-3, with 7 positions matching TRBD1. Material for sequencing was peripheral blood. The CDR3 here is CASSPRDRSGNTIYF. The DNA of the CDR3 is TGTGCCAGCTCACCGAGGGACAGATCCGGAAACACCATATATTTT.